This TCR beta chain was documented in a study of cytomegalovirus exposure and HLA in healthy donors. The overall study: Earlier sequencing of about 179 million T cells yielded around 100 million unique TCR beta sequences.

Study results and limitations: A later analysis reportedly found fewer N-insertions in an Asian-associated ancestry cluster than the roughly 700-donor mean. Earlier results showed most TCR beta V segments being productive about 87% or about 30% of the time.

In regard to this clone: The antigen is not known.

PCR involved 60 Vbeta and 13 Jbeta primers. Produced via immunoSEQ multiplex PCR; TCRdb's table is partial and in-frame only. The sample carries just over 150,000 clones, 65% to 85% recorded once. The source material was PBMCs. The origin of this receptor is a male donor in good health and CMV-seropositive.

The CDR3 protein is CASSPIGQGFDEQYF. The CDR3 region has the DNA TGTGCCAGCTCACCAATTGGACAGGGGTTTGACGAGCAGTACTTC. This chain connects TRBV18 to TRBJ2-7; 9 bases match TRBD1. V lost 2 bases, J lost 5 bases, and 7 bases stayed unmatched. The CDR3 extends over 15 amino acids. The V gene's germline CDR1 is KGHSH and CDR2 LQKENI.